The 5 T cell receptor beta chains given below trace back to one sample, sequenced in a study of T cell changes during pregnancy in multiple sclerosis. Measured with immunoSEQ multiplex PCR; TCRdb has only the in-frame clones, and not every one. The sample has about 46,000 clones; 80% to 95% are singletons. Sequencing used CD8+ T cells from peripheral blood mononuclear cells, obtained after pregnancy. These receptor sequences come from a female donor with multiple sclerosis, enrolled in a pregnancy study.

The chain couples TRBV10-3 to TRBJ2-2; perhaps TRBD2 as D (5 bases). Per germline, CDR1 ENHRY and CDR2 SYGVKD. The V and J ends lost 3 bases and 4 bases respectively, with 15 bases between them. This CDR3 spans 16 amino acids. CDR3 amino acids: CAISEREDKITGELFF. The CDR3 DNA is TGTGCCATCAGTGAACGGGAAGACAAGATCACCGGGGAGCTGTTTTTT.

The rearrangement joins TRBV7-2 to TRBJ2-7, with D possibly matching TRBD1 (5 bases). CDR1 is SGHTA, CDR2 FQGNSA, per germline. There are 13 residues in the CDR3. V was trimmed by 8 bases and J by 7 bases, leaving 18 bases between them. The CDR3 DNA reads as TGTGCCAGCGGGGCGCCGCTTTTTTGGGAGCAGTACTTC. Its translation: CASGAPLFWEQYF.

The J gene is TRBJ2-3, the V gene TRBV14, with D unclear. This CDR3 is built from 16 residues. Trimming removed 1 base from V and 0 bases from J, with 11 bases in between. Per the germline V gene, CDR1 is SGHDN and CDR2 is FVKESK. CDR3 coding DNA: TGTGCCAGCAGCCAAGCTCTGCAGTATAGCACAGATACGCAGTATTTT. It yields the protein CASSQALQYSTDTQYF.

The chain is built from TRBV27 and TRBJ1-1, with D possibly matching TRBD1 (5 bases). V was clipped by 3 bases and J by 4 bases, with 9 bases between them. This CDR3 contains 13 residues. The germline CDR1 and CDR2 sequences are MNHEY and SMNVEV (reference sequence). Here the CDR3 reads CASSLGGSTEAFF. For the CDR3, the DNA is TGTGCCAGCAGTTTGGGGGGAAGCACTGAAGCTTTCTTT.

The DNA of the CDR3 is TGTGCCAGCAGCTTATGGAGGACGGAATCAGCCGAGCAGTACTTC. Protein: CASSLWRTESAEQYF. The gene calls are TRBV7-8 and TRBJ2-7, with D possibly matching TRBD2 (5 bases). CDR3 length equals 15 residues. The germline V gene has CDR1 SGHVS and CDR2 FQNEAQ. Deletions cut 2 bases from V and 6 bases from J, with 17 bases between.